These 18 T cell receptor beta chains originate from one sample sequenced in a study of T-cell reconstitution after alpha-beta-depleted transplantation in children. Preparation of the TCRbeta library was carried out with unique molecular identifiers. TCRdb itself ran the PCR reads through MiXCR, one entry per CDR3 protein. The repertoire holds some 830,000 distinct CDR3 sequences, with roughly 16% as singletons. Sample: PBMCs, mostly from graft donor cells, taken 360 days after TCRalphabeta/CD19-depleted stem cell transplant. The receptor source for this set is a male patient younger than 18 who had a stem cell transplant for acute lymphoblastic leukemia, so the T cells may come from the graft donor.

CDR3 sequence (DNA): TGTGCCAGCAGCCGGGAACTAGACAGCAATCAGCCCCAGCATTTT. Protein sequence: CASSRELDSNQPQHF. This sequence joins TRBV4-2 and TRBJ1-5; no firm D call. Germline V lookup: CDR1 LGHNA, CDR2 YNFKEQ. The ends were cut back, 4 bases at V and 1 base at J, with 11 bases in the middle. There are 15 residues in the CDR3.

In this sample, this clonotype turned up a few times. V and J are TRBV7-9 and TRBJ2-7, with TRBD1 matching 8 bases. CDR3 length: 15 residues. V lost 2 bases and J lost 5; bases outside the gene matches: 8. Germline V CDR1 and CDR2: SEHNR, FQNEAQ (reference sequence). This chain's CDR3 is CASSLSQGVIHEQYF. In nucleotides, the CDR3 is TGTGCCAGCAGCTTATCACAGGGGGTCATCCACGAGCAGTACTTC.

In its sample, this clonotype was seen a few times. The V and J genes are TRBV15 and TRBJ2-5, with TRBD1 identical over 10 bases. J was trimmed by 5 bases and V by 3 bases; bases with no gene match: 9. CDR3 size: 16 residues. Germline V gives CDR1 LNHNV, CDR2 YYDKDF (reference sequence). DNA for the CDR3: TGTGCCACCAGCAGGACTATGGGACAGGGGAAGGAGACCCAGTACTTC. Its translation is CATSRTMGQGKETQYF.

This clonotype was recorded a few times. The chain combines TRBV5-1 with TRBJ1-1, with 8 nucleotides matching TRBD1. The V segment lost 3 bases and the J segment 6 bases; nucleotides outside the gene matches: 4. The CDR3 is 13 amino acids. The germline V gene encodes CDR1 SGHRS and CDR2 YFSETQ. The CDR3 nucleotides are TGCGCCAGCAGCTGGACAGGGAGCGCTGAAGCTTTCTTT. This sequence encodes CASSWTGSAEAFF.

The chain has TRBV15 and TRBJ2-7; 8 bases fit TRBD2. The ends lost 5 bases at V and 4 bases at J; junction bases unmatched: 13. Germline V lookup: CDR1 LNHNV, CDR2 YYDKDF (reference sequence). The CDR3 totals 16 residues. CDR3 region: CATSPVNGRARYEQYF. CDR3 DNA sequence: TGTGCCACCAGCCCGGTCAACGGGAGGGCCCGTTACGAGCAGTACTTC.

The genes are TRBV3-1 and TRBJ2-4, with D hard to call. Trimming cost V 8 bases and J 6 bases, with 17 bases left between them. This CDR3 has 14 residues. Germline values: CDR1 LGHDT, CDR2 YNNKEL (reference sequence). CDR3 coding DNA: TGTGCCAGCTCCGCTACACGAACGGTAAACATTCAGTACTTC. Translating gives CASSATRTVNIQYF.

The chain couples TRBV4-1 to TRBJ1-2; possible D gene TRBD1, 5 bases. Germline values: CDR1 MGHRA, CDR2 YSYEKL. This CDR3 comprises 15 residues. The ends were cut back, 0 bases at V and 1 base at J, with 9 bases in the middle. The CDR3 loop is CASSQDPGGNYGYTF. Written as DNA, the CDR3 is TGCGCCAGCAGCCAAGATCCGGGGGGTAACTATGGCTACACCTTC.

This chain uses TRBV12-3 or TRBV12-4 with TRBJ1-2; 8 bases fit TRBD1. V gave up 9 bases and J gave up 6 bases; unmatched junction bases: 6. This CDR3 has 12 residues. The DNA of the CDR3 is TGTGCCAGTAGGACAGGGTATCATGGCTACACCTTC. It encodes CASRTGYHGYTF.

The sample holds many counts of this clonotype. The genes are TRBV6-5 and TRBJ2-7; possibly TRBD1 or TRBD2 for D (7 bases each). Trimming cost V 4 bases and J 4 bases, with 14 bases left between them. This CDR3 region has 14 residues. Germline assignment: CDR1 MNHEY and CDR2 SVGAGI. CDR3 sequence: CASSFRGGIYEQYF. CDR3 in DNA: TGTGCCAGCAGTTTCAGGGGGGGGATTTACGAGCAGTACTTC.

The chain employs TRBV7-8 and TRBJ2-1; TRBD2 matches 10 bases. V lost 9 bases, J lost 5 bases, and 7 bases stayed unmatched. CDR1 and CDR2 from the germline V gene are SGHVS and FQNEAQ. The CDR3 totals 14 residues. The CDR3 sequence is CASDLAGEHNEQFF. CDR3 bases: TGTGCCAGTGACCTAGCGGGAGAACACAATGAGCAGTTCTTC. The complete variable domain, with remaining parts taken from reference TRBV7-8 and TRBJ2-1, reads GAGVSQSPRYKVAKRGQDVALRCDPISGHVSLFWYQQALGQGPEFLTYFQNEAQLDKSGLPSDRFFAERPEGSVSTLKIQRTQQEDSAVYLCASDLAGEHNEQFFGPGTRLTVL.

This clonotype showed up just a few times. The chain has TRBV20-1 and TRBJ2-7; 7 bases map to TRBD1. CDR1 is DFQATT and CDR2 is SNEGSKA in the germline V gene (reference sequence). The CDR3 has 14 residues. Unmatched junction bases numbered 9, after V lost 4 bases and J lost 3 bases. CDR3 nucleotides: TGCAGTGCTAATAGACAGGGCCCTCTCTACGAGCAGTACTTC. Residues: CSANRQGPLYEQYF.

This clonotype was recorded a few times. The CDR3 region has the DNA TGTGCCAGCAGTTACTCTCCACGTTCCCCGAACACCGGGGAGCTGTTTTTT. Translated, it gives CASSYSPRSPNTGELFF. This chain connects TRBV6-5 to TRBJ2-2; D unresolved. CDR3 length: 17 amino acids. Germline loops: CDR1 MNHEY, CDR2 SVGAGI. V was clipped by 0 bases and J by 0 bases, with 11 bases between them.

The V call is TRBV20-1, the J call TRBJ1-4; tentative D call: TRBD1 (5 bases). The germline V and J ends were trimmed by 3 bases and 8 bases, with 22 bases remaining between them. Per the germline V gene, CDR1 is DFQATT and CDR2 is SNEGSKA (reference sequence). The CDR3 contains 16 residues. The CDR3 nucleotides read TGCAGTGCTAGGGAGCAGGGAGAGAGCGTTTGGGAAAAACTGTTTTTT. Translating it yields CSAREQGESVWEKLFF.

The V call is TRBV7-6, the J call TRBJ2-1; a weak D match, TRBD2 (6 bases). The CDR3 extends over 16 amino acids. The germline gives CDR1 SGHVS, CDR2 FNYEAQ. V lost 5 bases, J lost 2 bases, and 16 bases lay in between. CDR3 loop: CASSAQAGGPYNEQFF. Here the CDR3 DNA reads TGTGCCAGCAGCGCCCAAGCGGGTGGTCCCTACAATGAGCAGTTCTTC. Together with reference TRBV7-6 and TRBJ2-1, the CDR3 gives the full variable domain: GAGVSQSPRYKVTKRGQDVALRCDPISGHVSLYWYRQALGQGPEFLTYFNYEAQQDKSGLPNDRFSAERPEGSISTLTIQRTEQRDSAMYRCASSAQAGGPYNEQFFGPGTRLTVL.

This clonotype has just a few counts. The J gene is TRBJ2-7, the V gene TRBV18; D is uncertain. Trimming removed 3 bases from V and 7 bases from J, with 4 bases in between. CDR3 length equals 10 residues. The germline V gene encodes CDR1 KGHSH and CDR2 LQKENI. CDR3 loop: CASSPGEQYF. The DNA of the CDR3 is TGTGCCAGCTCACCGGGAGAGCAGTACTTC. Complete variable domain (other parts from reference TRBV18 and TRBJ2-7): NAGVMQNPRHLVRRRGQEARLRCSPMKGHSHVYWYRQLPEEGLKFMVYLQKENIIDESGMPKERFSAEFPKEGPSILRIQQVVRGDSAAYFCASSPGEQYFGPGTRLTVT.

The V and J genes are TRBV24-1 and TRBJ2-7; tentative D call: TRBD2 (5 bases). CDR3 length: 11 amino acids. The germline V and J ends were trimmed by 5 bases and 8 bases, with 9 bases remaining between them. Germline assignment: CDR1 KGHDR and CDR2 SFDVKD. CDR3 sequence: CATSAGKKQYF. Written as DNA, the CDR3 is TGTGCCACCAGTGCCGGGAAGAAGCAGTACTTC.

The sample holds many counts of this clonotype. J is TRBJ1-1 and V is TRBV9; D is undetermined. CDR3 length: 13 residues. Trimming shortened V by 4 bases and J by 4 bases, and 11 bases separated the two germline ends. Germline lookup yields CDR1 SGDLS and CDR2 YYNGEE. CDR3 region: CASSPPPTTEAFF. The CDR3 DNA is TGTGCCAGCAGCCCACCACCGACCACTGAAGCTTTCTTT.

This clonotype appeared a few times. Here the CDR3 DNA reads TGTGCCAGCAGTTTAGGCGGGGGCTTCCCGCAGTTCTTC. This codes for CASSLGGGFPQFF. The chain combines TRBV12-3 or TRBV12-4 with TRBJ2-1; a weak D match, TRBD2 (7 bases). V was shortened by 1 base and J by 12 bases, with 13 bases between the two germline ends. This CDR3 contains 13 residues.